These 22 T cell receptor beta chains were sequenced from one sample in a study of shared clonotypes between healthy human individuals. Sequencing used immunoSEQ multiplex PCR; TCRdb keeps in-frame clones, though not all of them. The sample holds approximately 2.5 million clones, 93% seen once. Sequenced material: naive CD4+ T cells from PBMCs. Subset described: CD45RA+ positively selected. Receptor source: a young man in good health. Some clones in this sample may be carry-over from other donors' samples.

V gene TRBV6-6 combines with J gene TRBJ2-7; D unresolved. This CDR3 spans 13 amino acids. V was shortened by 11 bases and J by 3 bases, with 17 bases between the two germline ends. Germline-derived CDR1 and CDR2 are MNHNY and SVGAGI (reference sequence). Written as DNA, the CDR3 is TGTGCCGCCACCGGGTCTCTGGGCTACGAGCAGTACTTC. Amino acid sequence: CAATGSLGYEQYF.

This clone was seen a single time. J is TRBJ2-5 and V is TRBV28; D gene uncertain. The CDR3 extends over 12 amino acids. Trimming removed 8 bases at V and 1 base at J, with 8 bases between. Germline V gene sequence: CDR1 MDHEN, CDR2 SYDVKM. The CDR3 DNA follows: TGTGCCAGCCGACAAGCCCAAGAGACCCAGTACTTC. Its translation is CASRQAQETQYF. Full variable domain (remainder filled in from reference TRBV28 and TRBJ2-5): DVKVTQSSRYLVKRTGEKVFLECVQDMDHENMFWYRQDPGLGLRLIYFSYDVKMKEKGDIPEGYSVSREKKERFSLILESASTNQTSMYLCASRQAQETQYFGPGTRLLVL.

The chain's CDR3 is CASHPGQGSVYGYTF. The CDR3 nucleotides read TGTGCCAGTCATCCGGGACAGGGCTCGGTCTATGGCTACACCTTC. The J gene is TRBJ1-2, the V gene TRBV19; 9 nucleotides agree with TRBD1. J lost 4 bases, V lost 8 bases, and 11 bases had no gene match. Germline CDR1 LNHDA, CDR2 SQIVND (reference sequence). This CDR3 comprises 15 residues.

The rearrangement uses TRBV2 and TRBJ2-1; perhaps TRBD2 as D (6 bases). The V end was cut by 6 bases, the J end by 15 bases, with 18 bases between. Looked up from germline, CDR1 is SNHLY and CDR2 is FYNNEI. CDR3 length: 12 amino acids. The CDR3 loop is CASSPMEGDPFF. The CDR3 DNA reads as TGTGCCAGCAGCCCCATGGAGGGAGATCCGTTCTTC. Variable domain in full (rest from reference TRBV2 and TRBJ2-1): EPEVTQTPSHQVTQMGQEVILRCVPISNHLYFYWYRQILGQKVEFLVSFYNNEISEKSEIFDDQFSVERPDGSNFTLKIRSTKLEDSAMYFCASSPMEGDPFFGPGTRLTVL.

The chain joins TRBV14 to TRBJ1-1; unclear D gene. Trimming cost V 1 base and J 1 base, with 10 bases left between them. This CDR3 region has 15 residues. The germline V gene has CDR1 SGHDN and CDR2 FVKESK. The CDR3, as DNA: TGTGCCAGCAGCCAAGGACCCCCCTGGAACACTGAAGCTTTCTTT. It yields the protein CASSQGPPWNTEAFF.

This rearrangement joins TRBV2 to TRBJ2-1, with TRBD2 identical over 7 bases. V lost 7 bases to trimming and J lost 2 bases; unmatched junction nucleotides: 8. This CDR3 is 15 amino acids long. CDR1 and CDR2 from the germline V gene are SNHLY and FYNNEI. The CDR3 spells CASTFGEGPYNEQFF. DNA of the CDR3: TGTGCCAGCACCTTTGGGGAGGGCCCCTACAATGAGCAGTTCTTC.

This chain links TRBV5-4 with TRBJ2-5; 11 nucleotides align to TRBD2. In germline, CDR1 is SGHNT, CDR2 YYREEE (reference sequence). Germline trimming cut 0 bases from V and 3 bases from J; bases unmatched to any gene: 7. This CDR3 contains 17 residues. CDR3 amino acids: CASSLELAGGSEETQYF. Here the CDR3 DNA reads TGTGCCAGCAGCTTGGAGCTAGCGGGAGGTTCGGAAGAGACCCAGTACTTC.

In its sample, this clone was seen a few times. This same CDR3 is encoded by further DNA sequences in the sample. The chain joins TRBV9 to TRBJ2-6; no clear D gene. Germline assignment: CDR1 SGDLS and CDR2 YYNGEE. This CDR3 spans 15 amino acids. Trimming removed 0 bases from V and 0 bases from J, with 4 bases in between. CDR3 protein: CASSVVSSGANVLTF. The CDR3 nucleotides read TGTGCCAGCAGCGTAGTCAGCTCTGGGGCCAACGTCCTGACTTTC.

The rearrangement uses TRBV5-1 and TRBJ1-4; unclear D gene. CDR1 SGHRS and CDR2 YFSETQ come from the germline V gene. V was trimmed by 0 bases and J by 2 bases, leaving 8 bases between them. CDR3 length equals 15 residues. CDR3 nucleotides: TGCGCCAGCAGCTTGGAAGGGTTGACTAATGAAAAACTGTTTTTT. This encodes CASSLEGLTNEKLFF. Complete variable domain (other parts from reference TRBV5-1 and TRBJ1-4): KAGVTQTPRYLIKTRGQQVTLSCSPISGHRSVSWYQQTPGQGLQFLFEYFSETQRNKGNFPGRFSGRQFSNSRSEMNVSTLELGDSALYLCASSLEGLTNEKLFFGSGTQLSVL.

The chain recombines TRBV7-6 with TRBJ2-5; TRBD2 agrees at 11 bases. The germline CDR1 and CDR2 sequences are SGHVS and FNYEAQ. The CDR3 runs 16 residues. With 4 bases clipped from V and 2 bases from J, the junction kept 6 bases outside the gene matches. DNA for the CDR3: TGTGCCAGCAGCTGGGGACTAGCGGCTCGACAAGAGACCCAGTACTTC. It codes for CASSWGLAARQETQYF.

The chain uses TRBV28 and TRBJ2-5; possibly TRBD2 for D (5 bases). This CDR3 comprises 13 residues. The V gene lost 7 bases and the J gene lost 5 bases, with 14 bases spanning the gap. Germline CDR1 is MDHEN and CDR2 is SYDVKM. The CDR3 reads CASTIPASETQYF. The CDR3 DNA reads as TGTGCCAGCACCATTCCGGCTAGCGAGACCCAGTACTTC.

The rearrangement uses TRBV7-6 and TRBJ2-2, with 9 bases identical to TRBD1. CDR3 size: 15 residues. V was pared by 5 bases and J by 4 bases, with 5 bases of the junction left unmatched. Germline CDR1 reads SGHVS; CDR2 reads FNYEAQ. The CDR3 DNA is TGTGCCAGCAGCCCCGGGACAGGGTCCACCGGGGAGCTGTTTTTT. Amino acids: CASSPGTGSTGELFF.

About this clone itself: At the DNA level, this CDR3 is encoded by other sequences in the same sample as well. The CDR3 DNA reads as TGTGCCAGCAGCTTACAAGGACCCGGCACAGATACGCAGTATTTT. Its protein product is CASSLQGPGTDTQYF. The J gene is TRBJ2-3, the V gene TRBV7-3; D call uncertain. This CDR3 comprises 15 residues. Trimming cost V 2 bases and J 1 base, with 10 bases left between them. Germline loops: CDR1 SGHTA, CDR2 FQGTGA.

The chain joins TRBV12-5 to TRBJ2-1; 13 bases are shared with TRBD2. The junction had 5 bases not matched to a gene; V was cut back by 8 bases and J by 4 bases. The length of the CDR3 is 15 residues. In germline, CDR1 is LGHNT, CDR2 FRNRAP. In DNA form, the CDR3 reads TGTGCTAGTATGGGGACTAGCGGGGAATACAATGAGCAGTTCTTC. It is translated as CASMGTSGEYNEQFF.

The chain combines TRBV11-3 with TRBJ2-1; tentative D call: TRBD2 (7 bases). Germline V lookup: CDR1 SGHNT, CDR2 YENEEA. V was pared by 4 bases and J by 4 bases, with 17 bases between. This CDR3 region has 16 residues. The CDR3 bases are TGTGCCAGCAGCTCTGGGGGGGCGGGGCCTTACAATGAGCAGTTCTTC. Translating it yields CASSSGGAGPYNEQFF. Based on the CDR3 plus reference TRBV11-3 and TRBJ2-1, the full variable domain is EAGVVQSPRYKIIEKKQPVAFWCNPISGHNTLYWYLQNLGQGPELLIRYENEEAVDDSQLPKDRFSAERLKGVDSTLKIQPAELGDSAVYLCASSSGGAGPYNEQFFGPGTRLTVL.

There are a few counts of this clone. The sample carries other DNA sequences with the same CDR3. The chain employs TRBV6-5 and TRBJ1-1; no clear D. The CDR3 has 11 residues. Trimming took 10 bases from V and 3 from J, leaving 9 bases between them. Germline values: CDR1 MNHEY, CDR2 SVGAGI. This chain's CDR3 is CATTRDTEAFF. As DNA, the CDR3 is TGTGCCACCACGAGGGACACTGAAGCTTTCTTT.

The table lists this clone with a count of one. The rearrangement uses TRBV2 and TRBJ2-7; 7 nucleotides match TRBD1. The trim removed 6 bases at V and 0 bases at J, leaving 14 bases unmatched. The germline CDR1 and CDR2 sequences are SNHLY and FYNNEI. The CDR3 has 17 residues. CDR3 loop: CASRREGQQLNSYEQYF. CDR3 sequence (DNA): TGTGCCAGCAGGAGAGAGGGACAGCAACTTAACTCCTACGAGCAGTACTTC.

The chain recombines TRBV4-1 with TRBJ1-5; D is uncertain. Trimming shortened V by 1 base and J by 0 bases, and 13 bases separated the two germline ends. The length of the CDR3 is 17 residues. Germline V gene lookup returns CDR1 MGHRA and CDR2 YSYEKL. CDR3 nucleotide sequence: TGCGCCAGCAGCCAAGTCGGAGCAGCGTATAGCAATCAGCCCCAGCATTTT. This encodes CASSQVGAAYSNQPQHF.

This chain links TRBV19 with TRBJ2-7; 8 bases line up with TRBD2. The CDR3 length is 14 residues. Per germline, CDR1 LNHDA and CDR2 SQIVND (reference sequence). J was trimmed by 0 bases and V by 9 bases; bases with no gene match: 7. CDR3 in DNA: TGTGCCAGCGCCGCCCTAGCGGGCTCCTACGAGCAGTACTTC. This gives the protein CASAALAGSYEQYF. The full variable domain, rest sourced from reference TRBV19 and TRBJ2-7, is DGGITQSPKYLFRKEGQNVTLSCEQNLNHDAMYWYRQDPGQGLRLIYYSQIVNDFQKGDIAEGYSVSREKKESFPLTVTSAQKNPTAFYLCASAALAGSYEQYFGPGTRLTVT.

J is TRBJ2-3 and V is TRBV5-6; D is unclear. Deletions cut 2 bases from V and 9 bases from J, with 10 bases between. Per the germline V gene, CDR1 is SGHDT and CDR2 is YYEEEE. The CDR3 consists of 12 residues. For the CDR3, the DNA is TGTGCCAGCAGCTTAATCGTAGGAACGCAGTATTTT. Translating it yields CASSLIVGTQYF.

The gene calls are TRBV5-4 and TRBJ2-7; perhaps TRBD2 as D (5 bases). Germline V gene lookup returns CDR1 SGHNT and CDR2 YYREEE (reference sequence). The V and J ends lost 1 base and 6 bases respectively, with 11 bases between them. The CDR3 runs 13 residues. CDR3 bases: TGTGCCAGCAGCTTGATAGCTGGGAGCGAGCAGTACTTC. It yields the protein CASSLIAGSEQYF.

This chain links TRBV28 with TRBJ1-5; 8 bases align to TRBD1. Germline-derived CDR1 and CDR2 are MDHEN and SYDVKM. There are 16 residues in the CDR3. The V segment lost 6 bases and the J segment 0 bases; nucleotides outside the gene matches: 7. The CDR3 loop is CASSTDRAVSNQPQHF. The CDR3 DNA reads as TGTGCCAGCAGCACGGACAGGGCTGTTAGCAATCAGCCCCAGCATTTT.